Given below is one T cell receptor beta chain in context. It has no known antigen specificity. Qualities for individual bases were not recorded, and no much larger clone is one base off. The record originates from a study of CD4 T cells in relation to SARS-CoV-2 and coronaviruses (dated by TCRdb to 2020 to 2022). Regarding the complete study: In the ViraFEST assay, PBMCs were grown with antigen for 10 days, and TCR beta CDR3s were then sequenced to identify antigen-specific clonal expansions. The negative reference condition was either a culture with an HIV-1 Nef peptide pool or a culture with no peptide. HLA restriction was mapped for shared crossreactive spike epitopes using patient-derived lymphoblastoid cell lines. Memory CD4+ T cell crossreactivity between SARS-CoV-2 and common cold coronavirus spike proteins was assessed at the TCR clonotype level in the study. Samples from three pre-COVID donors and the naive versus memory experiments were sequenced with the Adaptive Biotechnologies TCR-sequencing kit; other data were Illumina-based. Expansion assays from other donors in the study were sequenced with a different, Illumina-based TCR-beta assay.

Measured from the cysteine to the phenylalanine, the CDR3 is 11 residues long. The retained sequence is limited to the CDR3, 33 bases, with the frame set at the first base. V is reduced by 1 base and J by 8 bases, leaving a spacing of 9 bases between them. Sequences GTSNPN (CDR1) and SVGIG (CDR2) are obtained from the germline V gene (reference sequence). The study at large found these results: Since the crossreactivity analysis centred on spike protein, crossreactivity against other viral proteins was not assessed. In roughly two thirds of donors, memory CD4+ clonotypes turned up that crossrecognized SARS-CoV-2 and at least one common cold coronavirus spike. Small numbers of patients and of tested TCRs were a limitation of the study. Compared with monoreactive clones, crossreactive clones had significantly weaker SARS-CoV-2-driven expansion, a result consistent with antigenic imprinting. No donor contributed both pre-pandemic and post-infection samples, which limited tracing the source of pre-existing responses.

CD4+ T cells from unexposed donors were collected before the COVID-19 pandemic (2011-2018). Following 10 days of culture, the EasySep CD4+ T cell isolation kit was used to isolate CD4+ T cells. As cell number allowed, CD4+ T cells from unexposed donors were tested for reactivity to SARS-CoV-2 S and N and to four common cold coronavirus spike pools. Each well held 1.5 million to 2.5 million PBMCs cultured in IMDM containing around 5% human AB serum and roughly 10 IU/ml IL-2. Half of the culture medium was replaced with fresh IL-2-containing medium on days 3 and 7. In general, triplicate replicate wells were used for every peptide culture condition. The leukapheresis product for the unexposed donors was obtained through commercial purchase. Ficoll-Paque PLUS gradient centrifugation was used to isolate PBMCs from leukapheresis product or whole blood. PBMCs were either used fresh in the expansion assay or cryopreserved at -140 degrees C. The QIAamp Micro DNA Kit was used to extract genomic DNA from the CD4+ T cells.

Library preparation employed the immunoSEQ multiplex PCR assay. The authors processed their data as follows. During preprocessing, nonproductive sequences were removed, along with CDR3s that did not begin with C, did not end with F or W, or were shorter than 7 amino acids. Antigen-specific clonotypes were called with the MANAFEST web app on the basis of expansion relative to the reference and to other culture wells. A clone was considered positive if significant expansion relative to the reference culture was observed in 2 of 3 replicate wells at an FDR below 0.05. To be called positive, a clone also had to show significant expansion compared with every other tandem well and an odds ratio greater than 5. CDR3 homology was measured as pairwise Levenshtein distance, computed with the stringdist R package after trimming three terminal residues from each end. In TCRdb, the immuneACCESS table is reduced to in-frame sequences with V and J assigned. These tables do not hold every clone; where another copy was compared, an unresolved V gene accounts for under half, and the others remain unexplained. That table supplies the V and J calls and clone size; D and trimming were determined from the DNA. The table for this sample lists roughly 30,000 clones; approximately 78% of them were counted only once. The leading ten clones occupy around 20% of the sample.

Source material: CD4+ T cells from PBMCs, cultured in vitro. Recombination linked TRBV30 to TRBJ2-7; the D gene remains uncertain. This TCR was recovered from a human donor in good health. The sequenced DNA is TGTGCCTGGAGTGGTGGGGATAAGCAGTACTTC. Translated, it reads CAWSGGDKQYF.